This is a list of T cell receptor beta chains from one sample in a study of T cells in Graves' hyperthyroidism and ophthalmopathy. MiXCR, applied by TCRdb to the multiplex PCR reads, yields one record per CDR3 protein. Of about 480,000 distinct CDR3 sequences in the sample, approximately 25% were seen once. Sequencing used blood. The receptors derive from a young woman with Graves' ophthalmopathy. Each CDR3 is given with its conserved first and last residue. D genes are given only for firm matches. Not every row has a clone size; where given, it reads once, few, many or a size class.

v_call	j_call	d_call	clone_size	cdr3_nt	cdr3_aa
TRBV9	TRBJ2-7	-	many	TGTGCCAGCAGCGTCCAACAGAACTACGAGCAGTACTTC	CASSVQQNYEQYF
TRBV14	TRBJ2-6	TRBD1	many	TGTGCCAACAGCCCGCTTAAGGGGGCCGGGGCCAACGTCCTGACTTTC	CANSPLKGAGANVLTF
TRBV12-3/TRBV12-4	TRBJ2-7	TRBD2	many	TGTGCCAGCACCCCAGAGTTAGCGGGGGCCTACGAGCAGTACTTC	CASTPELAGAYEQYF
TRBV20-1	TRBJ1-5	-	many	TGCAGTGCTAGAGATGATCGGGGTGGCAATCAGCCCCAGCATTTT	CSARDDRGGNQPQHF
TRBV28	TRBJ1-5	-	many	TGTGCCAGCAGAAGCGCAGGGGAAGGGGATCAGCCCCAGCATTTT	CASRSAGEGDQPQHF
TRBV6-1	TRBJ1-2	-	-	TGTGCCATTTTACAACGGGGTAATGGCTACACCTTC	CAILQRGNGYTF
TRBV6-1	TRBJ1-5	-	-	TGTGCCAGCAGGAAGGCTCGGGAGGGCCCCCAGCATTTT	CASRKAREGPQHF
TRBV12-3/TRBV12-4	TRBJ1-2	TRBD1	many	TGTGCCAGCAGTTCGTTTTACAGGGGGCCCTATGGCTACACCTTC	CASSSFYRGPYGYTF
TRBV28	TRBJ1-5	TRBD1	few	TGTGCCAGCAGTTCCCCCGGGACAGGGGGCAACCAGCCCCAGCATTTT	CASSSPGTGGNQPQHF
TRBV7-9	TRBJ2-7	-	many	TGTGCCAGCAGCTACAGGGTAGGCGAGCAGTACTTC	CASSYRVGEQYF
TRBV20-1	TRBJ2-5	-	few	TGCAGTGCGGTCCTCTACGAGACCCAGTACTTC	CSAVLYETQYF
TRBV12-5	TRBJ1-5	-	-	TGTGCCTCGCCCCCTGAGCCCCAGCATTTT	CASPPEPQHF
TRBV7-2	TRBJ2-7	-	few	TGTGCCAGCAGCTCCCACTTGGGGAGCTCCTACGAGCAGTACTTC	CASSSHLGSSYEQYF
TRBV6-1	TRBJ1-1	-	few	TGTGCCAGCAGTGCCAGCCTATTCACTGAAGCTTTCTTT	CASSASLFTEAFF
TRBV14	TRBJ2-2	-	-	TGTGCCAGCAGCCACGTTTCTATAGCGAACACCGGGGAGCTGTTTTTT	CASSHVSIANTGELFF
TRBV13	TRBJ1-2	TRBD1	many	TGTGCCAGCAGCTTAGCGACAGGGGGCGAGGATGGCTACACCTTC	CASSLATGGEDGYTF
TRBV29-1	TRBJ2-4	-	many	TGCAGGGAGGGCGCTCGACATTACACGCTAGCCAAAAACATTCAGTACTTC	CREGARHYTLAKNIQYF